These 8 T cell receptor beta chains were sequenced from one sample in a study of shared clonotypes between healthy human individuals. Repertoires were generated with immunoSEQ multiplex PCR, while TCRdb's copy carries only in-frame clones and drops some. Of 1.6 million or so clones in the sample, 98% were seen once. Sequenced sample: naive CD4+ T cells sorted from blood. Regarding subset: CD45RA+ positively selected. Receptor source: a man aged 30 to 45 in good health.

The gene calls are TRBV14 and TRBJ2-1; possibly TRBD1 for D (6 bases). With 3 bases removed from V and 2 bases from J, the gap between germline ends came to 11 bases. This CDR3 region has 15 residues. Germline CDR1 is SGHDN and CDR2 is FVKESK. The CDR3 region has the DNA TGTGCCAGCAGCCAGGGGGCACTAGCCTACAATGAGCAGTTCTTC. Residues: CASSQGALAYNEQFF.

Concerning this clone: Distinct nucleotide sequences in the sample also encode this CDR3. V usage is TRBV15 and J usage is TRBJ2-7; tentatively, D is TRBD2 (5 bases). Germline CDR1 reads LNHNV; CDR2 reads YYDKDF (reference sequence). V lost 0 bases, J lost 0 bases, and 6 bases lay in between. CDR3 length: 14 residues. CDR3 DNA sequence: TGTGCCACCAGCAGAGATGAGGGCTCCTACGAGCAGTACTTC. Its protein is CATSRDEGSYEQYF.

The chain joins TRBV29-1 to TRBJ2-7, with D perhaps assigned TRBD1 or TRBD2 (5 bases each). Trimming shortened V by 4 bases and J by 3 bases, and 10 bases separated the two germline ends. CDR3 length: 12 residues. CDR1 is SQVTM, CDR2 ANQGSEA, per germline. CDR3 protein: CSVGGVVYEQYF. In DNA form, the CDR3 reads TGCAGCGTTGGAGGGGTAGTCTACGAGCAGTACTTC.

The chain employs TRBV29-1 and TRBJ2-1; D uncertain. The CDR3 spans 13 residues. In germline, CDR1 is SQVTM, CDR2 ANQGSEA. Trimming took off 3 bases at V and 7 bases at J, with 13 bases between the two ends. CDR3 coding DNA: TGCAGCGTTGAGCAGTCTGTGGCGAATGAGCAGTTCTTC. This codes for CSVEQSVANEQFF.

This chain links TRBV6-1 with TRBJ1-5; 10 bases fit TRBD1. The CDR3 extends over 15 amino acids. Looked up from germline, CDR1 is MNHNS and CDR2 is SASEGT. With V trimmed by 6 bases and J by 2 bases, 4 bases remained unmatched. CDR3 amino acids: CASRRDRGGNQPQHF. The DNA of the CDR3 is TGTGCCAGCAGAAGGGACAGGGGTGGCAATCAGCCCCAGCATTTT.

The chain couples TRBV10-3 to TRBJ1-1; 9 positions match TRBD1. Trimming cost V 6 bases and J 2 bases; bases outside gene matches: 7. The CDR3 has 15 residues. CDR1 is ENHRY, CDR2 SYGVKD, per germline. For the CDR3, the DNA is TGTGCCATCAGGGATCCGGGACAGGGAAACACTGAAGCTTTCTTT. This translates into CAIRDPGQGNTEAFF.

This clone showed up just once. The V gene is TRBV7-3, the J gene TRBJ1-4; 8 bases agree with TRBD1. Germline values: CDR1 SGHTA, CDR2 FQGTGA. J was trimmed by 8 bases and V by 5 bases; bases with no gene match: 7. The CDR3 runs 14 residues. CDR3 nucleotide sequence: TGTGCCAGCAGCAAGACAGGGGCGGGAGAAAAACTGTTTTTT. Protein product: CASSKTGAGEKLFF. Using reference TRBV7-3 and TRBJ1-4 for the parts outside the CDR3, the full variable domain is GAGVSQTPSNKVTEKGKYVELRCDPISGHTALYWYRQSLGQGPEFLIYFQGTGAADDSGLPNDRFFAVRPEGSVSTLKIQRTERGDSAVYLCASSKTGAGEKLFFGSGTQLSVL.

This chain connects TRBV9 to TRBJ2-3; TRBD2 matches 10 bases. V was clipped by 0 bases and J by 4 bases; unmatched bases: 2. The CDR3 has 15 residues. CDR1 is SGDLS and CDR2 is YYNGEE in the germline V gene. The CDR3 coding sequence is TGTGCCAGCAGCGTAGTCGGGACTAGCGCAGATACGCAGTATTTT. This translates into CASSVVGTSADTQYF.